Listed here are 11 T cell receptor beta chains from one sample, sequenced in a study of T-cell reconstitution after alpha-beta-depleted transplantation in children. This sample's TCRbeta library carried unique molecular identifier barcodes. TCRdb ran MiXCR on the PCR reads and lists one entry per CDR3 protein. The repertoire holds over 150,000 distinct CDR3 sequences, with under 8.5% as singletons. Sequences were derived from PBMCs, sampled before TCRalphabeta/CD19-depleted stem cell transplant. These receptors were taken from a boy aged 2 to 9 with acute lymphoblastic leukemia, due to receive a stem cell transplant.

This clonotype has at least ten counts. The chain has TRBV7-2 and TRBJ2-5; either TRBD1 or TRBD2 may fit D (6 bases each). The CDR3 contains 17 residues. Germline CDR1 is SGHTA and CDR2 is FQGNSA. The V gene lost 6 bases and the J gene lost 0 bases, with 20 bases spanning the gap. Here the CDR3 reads CASSSEGGPRYQETQYF. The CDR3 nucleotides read TGTGCCAGCAGTTCCGAGGGGGGACCTCGGTACCAAGAGACCCAGTACTTC.

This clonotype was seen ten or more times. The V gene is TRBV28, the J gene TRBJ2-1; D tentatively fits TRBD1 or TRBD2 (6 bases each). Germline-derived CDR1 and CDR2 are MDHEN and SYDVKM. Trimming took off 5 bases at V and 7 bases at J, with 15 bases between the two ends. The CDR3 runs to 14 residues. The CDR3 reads CASSPGGPRNEQFF. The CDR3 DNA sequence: TGTGCCAGCAGTCCTGGGGGGCCAAGGAATGAGCAGTTCTTC. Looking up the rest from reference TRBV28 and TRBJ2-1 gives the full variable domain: DVKVTQSSRYLVKRTGEKVFLECVQDMDHENMFWYRQDPGLGLRLIYFSYDVKMKEKGDIPEGYSVSREKKERFSLILESASTNQTSMYLCASSPGGPRNEQFFGPGTRLTVL.

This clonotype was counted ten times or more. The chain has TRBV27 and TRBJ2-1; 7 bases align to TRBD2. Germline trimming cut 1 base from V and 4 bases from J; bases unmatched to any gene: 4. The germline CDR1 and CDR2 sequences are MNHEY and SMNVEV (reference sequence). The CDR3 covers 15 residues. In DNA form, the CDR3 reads TGTGCCAGCAGTTTATACGGCGGGAGTTACAATGAGCAGTTCTTC. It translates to CASSLYGGSYNEQFF.

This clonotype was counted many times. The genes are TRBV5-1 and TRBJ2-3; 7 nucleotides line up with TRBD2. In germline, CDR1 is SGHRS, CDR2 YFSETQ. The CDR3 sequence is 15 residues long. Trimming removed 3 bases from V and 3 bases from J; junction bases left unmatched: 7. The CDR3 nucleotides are TGCGCCAGCAGCTCGGGGGAGGGCGGTACAGATACGCAGTATTTT. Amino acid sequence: CASSSGEGGTDTQYF.

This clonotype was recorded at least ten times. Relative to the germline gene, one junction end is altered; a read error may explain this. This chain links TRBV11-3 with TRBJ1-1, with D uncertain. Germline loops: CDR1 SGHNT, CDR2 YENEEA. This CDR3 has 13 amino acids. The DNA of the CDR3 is TGTCCCAGCAGCTTCTCAGGCGGGACTGAAGCTTTCTTT. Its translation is CPSSFSGGTEAFF.

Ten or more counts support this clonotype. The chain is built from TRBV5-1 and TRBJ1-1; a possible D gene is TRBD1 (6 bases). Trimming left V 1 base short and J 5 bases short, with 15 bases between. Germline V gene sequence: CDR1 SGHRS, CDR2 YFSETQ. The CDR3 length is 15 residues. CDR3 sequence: CASSLTGSRATEAFF. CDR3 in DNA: TGCGCCAGCAGCTTGACAGGGAGTAGAGCAACTGAAGCTTTCTTT.

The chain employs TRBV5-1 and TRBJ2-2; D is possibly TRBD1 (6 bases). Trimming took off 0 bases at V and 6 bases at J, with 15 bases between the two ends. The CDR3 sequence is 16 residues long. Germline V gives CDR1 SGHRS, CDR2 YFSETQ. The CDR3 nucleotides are TGCGCCAGCAGCTTGGCAACAGGGAGCCCCGCCGGGGAGCTGTTTTTT. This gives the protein CASSLATGSPAGELFF.

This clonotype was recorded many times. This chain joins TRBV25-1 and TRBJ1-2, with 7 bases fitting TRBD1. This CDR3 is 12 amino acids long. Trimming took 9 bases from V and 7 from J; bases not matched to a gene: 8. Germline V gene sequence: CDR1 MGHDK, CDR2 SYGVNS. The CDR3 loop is CASMGQWGGYTF. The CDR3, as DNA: TGTGCCAGTATGGGACAGTGGGGTGGCTACACCTTC.

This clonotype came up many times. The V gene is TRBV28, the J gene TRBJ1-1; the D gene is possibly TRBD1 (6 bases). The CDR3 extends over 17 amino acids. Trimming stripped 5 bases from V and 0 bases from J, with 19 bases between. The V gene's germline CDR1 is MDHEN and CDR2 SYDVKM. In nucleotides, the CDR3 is TGTGCCAGCAGTGGGACATGGGGGTCGTCAGTGAACACTGAAGCTTTCTTT. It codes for CASSGTWGSSVNTEAFF. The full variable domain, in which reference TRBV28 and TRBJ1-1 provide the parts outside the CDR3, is DVKVTQSSRYLVKRTGEKVFLECVQDMDHENMFWYRQDPGLGLRLIYFSYDVKMKEKGDIPEGYSVSREKKERFSLILESASTNQTSMYLCASSGTWGSSVNTEAFFGQGTRLTVV.

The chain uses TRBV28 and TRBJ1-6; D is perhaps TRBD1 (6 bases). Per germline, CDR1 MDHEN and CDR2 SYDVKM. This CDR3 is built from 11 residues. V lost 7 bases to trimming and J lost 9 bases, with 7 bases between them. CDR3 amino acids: CASKGGSPLHF. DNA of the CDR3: TGTGCCAGCAAGGGGGGTTCACCCCTCCACTTT.

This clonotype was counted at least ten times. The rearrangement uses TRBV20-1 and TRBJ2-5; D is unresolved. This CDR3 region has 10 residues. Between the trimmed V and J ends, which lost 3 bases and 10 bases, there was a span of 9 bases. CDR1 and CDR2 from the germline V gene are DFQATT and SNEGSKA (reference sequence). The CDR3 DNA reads TGCAGTGCTAGTAGGCAGAACCAGTACTTC. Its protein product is CSASRQNQYF.